This T cell receptor (beta chain) derives from a study of PD-L1 blockade in urothelial cancer. Turning to the study itself: Blood was analyzed 3 weeks (second dose) and 6 weeks after treatment start. A median blood sample held roughly 150,000 T cells and tens of thousands of unique TCRs.

Sample time point: pretreatment peripheral blood. Trimming cost V 3 bases and J 5 bases, with 11 bases left between them. The CDR3 runs 13 residues. Germline CDR1 is LNHDA and CDR2 is SQIVND (reference sequence). The data were produced by immunoSEQ multiplex PCR, yet TCRdb's version contains in-frame clones alone and is incomplete. The sample comprises approximately 50,000 clones, roughly 84% of which are singletons, and around 20% rests with the top ten. The sequence was collected from a man between 60 and 75 years old with urothelial cancer. The sequenced sample was PBMCs, obtained around atezolizumab (anti-PD-L1) treatment. The chain carries TRBV19 and TRBJ2-7, with a tentative D call TRBD1 (6 bases). The CDR3 nucleotides read TGTGCCAGTAGTATCCGGTCAGGGGACGAGCAGTACTTC. Its translation is CASSIRSGDEQYF.